Shown below are 2 T cell receptor beta chains from a single sample sequenced in a study of preoperative IRX-2 immunotherapy in early breast cancer. Specified treatment: preoperative locoregional IRX-2 cytokine immunotherapy. Sequenced by immunoSEQ multiplex PCR; TCRdb stores in-frame clones only, minus some. The sample consists of 30,000 to 35,000 clones, roughly 96% of them appearing once. This specimen was collected from a patient treated with IRX-2 immunotherapy. These receptors came from a human donor with breast cancer.

The chain joins TRBV7-9 to TRBJ2-3; 9 bases match TRBD2. The CDR3 consists of 15 residues. The J segment lost 2 bases and the V segment lost 5 bases, leaving 5 bases of the junction unmatched. Germline V gene lookup returns CDR1 SEHNR and CDR2 FQNEAQ (reference sequence). The CDR3 sequence is CASSRAGGVTDTQYF. CDR3 nucleotide sequence: TGTGCCAGCAGCCGAGCGGGGGGCGTCACAGATACGCAGTATTTT.

The chain links TRBV4-1 to TRBJ1-6; a possible D gene is TRBD1 (5 bases). Deletions cut 0 bases from V and 0 bases from J, with 15 bases between. Looked up from germline, CDR1 is MGHRA and CDR2 is YSYEKL. The CDR3 length is 19 residues. CDR3: CASSQDRGAISSYNSPLHF. The CDR3 region has the DNA TGCGCCAGCAGCCAAGATCGGGGCGCGATTAGCTCCTATAATTCACCCCTCCACTTT.